These 15 T cell receptor beta chains came from one sample sequenced in a study of blood T cell repertoires in COVID-19 (dated by TCRdb to about 2020). Library construction relied on the immunoSEQ multiplex PCR assay. In its TCRdb copy, this immuneACCESS table keeps in-frame sequences only and misses some clones. Where compared with another copy, unresolved V genes explain less than half of these, and the others have no known cause. The sample table holds around 300,000 clones, of which roughly 87% were seen once. The ten largest make up 13% of the sample. The source material was peripheral blood. These receptors originate from a human donor in a cohort sampled during active COVID-19.

The J gene is TRBJ2-5, the V gene TRBV7-2; TRBD1 is a possible D gene (6 bases). CDR3 length equals 16 residues. V lost 3 bases and J lost 5, with 19 bases in between. Germline V gene sequence: CDR1 SGHTA, CDR2 FQGNSA. The chain's CDR3 is CASSFSIRQGRETQYF. In nucleotides, the CDR3 is TGTGCCAGCAGCTTTTCGATAAGGCAGGGGCGCGAGACCCAGTACTTC.

The rearrangement links TRBV3-1 (or the pseudogene TRBV3-2) to TRBJ2-1; maybe TRBD2 (6 bases). Germline V gene data show CDR1 as LGHDT and CDR2 as YNNKEL (reference sequence). Trimming removed 0 bases from V and 4 bases from J, with 19 bases in between. This CDR3 region has 18 residues. CDR3 bases: TGTGCCAGCAGCCAAGACGGAAACTTTCCTAGCGAGTACAATGAGCAGTTCTTC. Translated: CASSQDGNFPSEYNEQFF.

The chain uses TRBV5-1 and TRBJ2-1; 8 bases match TRBD1. This CDR3 is 14 amino acids long. Germline CDR1 is SGHRS and CDR2 is YFSETQ. V lost 2 bases, J lost 9 bases, and 7 bases stayed unmatched. CDR3 DNA sequence: TGCGCCAGCAGCTTCAACTCACAGGGGGGTGAGCAGTTCTTC. Translating it yields CASSFNSQGGEQFF.

The V call is TRBV7-2, the J call TRBJ2-3; tentatively, D is TRBD2 (5 bases). CDR1 SGHTA and CDR2 FQGNSA come from the germline V gene. The CDR3 is 13 residues long. V was shortened by 5 bases and J by 5 bases, with 11 bases between the two germline ends. The CDR3 sequence: CASSPGWGDTQYF. For the CDR3, the DNA is TGTGCCAGCAGCCCGGGGTGGGGAGATACGCAGTATTTT.

This chain links TRBV27 with TRBJ2-3; maybe TRBD1 (6 bases). CDR3 length: 15 residues. In germline, CDR1 is MNHEY, CDR2 SMNVEV (reference sequence). Trimming cost V 6 bases and J 2 bases, with 15 bases left between them. The CDR3 sequence is CASRQRGSHTDTQYF. For the CDR3, the DNA is TGTGCCAGCAGACAGAGGGGGTCTCACACAGATACGCAGTATTTT.

This chain uses TRBV2 with TRBJ2-4; 12 positions match TRBD2. Germline V gene sequence: CDR1 SNHLY, CDR2 FYNNEI. J gave up 0 bases and V 2 bases, and 8 bases lay outside the gene matches. The CDR3 loop spans 19 amino acids. The CDR3 DNA is TGTGCCAGCAGTGAACTTCCGGGACTAGCGGGTCTAGCCAAAAACATTCAGTACTTC. Its translation: CASSELPGLAGLAKNIQYF.

The V and J genes are TRBV6-1 and TRBJ1-1; D unclear. The length of the CDR3 is 13 residues. Trimming left V 2 bases short and J 4 bases short, with 8 bases between. The germline gives CDR1 MNHNS, CDR2 SASEGT. The CDR3 DNA sequence: TGTGCCAGCAGTGAACGCCCGGGCACTGAAGCTTTCTTT. This translates into CASSERPGTEAFF.

This sequence joins TRBV20-1 and TRBJ2-1; D remains ambiguous. Per germline, CDR1 DFQATT and CDR2 SNEGSKA (reference sequence). The length of the CDR3 is 10 residues. Trimming removed 3 bases from V and 13 bases from J, with 10 bases in between. The CDR3 sequence: CSARALIQFF. The CDR3, as DNA: TGCAGTGCTAGGGCCCTTATACAGTTCTTC.

This clone has a handful of counts. This CDR3 is CASSIVGYTEAFF. The CDR3 region has the DNA TGTGCCAGTAGTATCGTCGGGTACACTGAAGCTTTCTTT. The genes are TRBV19 and TRBJ1-1, with D unclear. V lost 3 bases, J lost 3 bases, and 8 bases lay in between. There are 13 residues in the CDR3. CDR1 and CDR2 from the germline V gene are LNHDA and SQIVND (reference sequence).

This clone was recorded a few times. V is TRBV7-2 and J is TRBJ2-3; 8 positions agree with TRBD1. In germline, CDR1 is SGHTA, CDR2 FQGNSA. The CDR3 loop spans 12 amino acids. The ends lost 6 bases at V and 11 bases at J; junction bases unmatched: 7. The CDR3 nucleotides are TGTGCCAGCAGAACAACCGGGACAGGGCAGTATTTT. Its protein is CASRTTGTGQYF.

The V call is TRBV28, the J call TRBJ1-1, with a weak D call TRBD1 (5 bases). CDR3 length: 13 residues. Germline loops: CDR1 MDHEN, CDR2 SYDVKM. V shed 3 bases and J shed 3 bases, with 8 bases lying between them. The CDR3 DNA sequence: TGTGCCAGCAGTTTGACAGCAGACACTGAAGCTTTCTTT. Translating gives CASSLTADTEAFF.

The chain joins TRBV30 to TRBJ1-1; 7 bases fit TRBD1. Germline lookup yields CDR1 GTSNPN and CDR2 SVGIG (reference sequence). This CDR3 contains 11 residues. The trim removed 5 bases at V and 9 bases at J, leaving 6 bases unmatched. CDR3 region: CAWHPQGQAFF. The CDR3 region has the DNA TGTGCCTGGCACCCACAGGGGCAAGCTTTCTTT.

This chain joins TRBV28 and TRBJ2-5; D call uncertain. V lost 3 bases and J 5 bases, leaving 7 bases between the germline ends. Germline CDR1 is MDHEN and CDR2 is SYDVKM. CDR3 length: 12 amino acids. The CDR3 region has the DNA TGTGCCAGCAGTTTTCGGTTGGAGACCCAGTACTTC. Amino acid sequence: CASSFRLETQYF.

The chain uses TRBV6-2 or TRBV6-3 and TRBJ2-7; 7 positions match TRBD2. The CDR3 sequence is 14 residues long. V lost 6 bases and J lost 3; bases outside the gene matches: 8. Germline V gives CDR1 MNHEY, CDR2 SVGEGT. CDR3 sequence: CASSAGTNSYEQYF. For the CDR3, the DNA is TGTGCCAGCAGCGCCGGGACTAACAGCTACGAGCAGTACTTC.

The rearrangement links TRBV29-1 to TRBJ1-1; no clear D. V lost 1 base, J lost 11 bases, and 8 bases lay in between. This CDR3 is built from 10 residues. Germline V gene lookup returns CDR1 SQVTM and CDR2 ANQGSEA. The CDR3: CSVEVVEAFF. The CDR3 DNA reads as TGCAGCGTTGAAGTAGTGGAGGCTTTCTTT.